The 17 T cell receptor beta chains below were found in one sample sequenced in a study of shared clonotypes between healthy human individuals. TCRdb's copy holds only in-frame clones and misses some; the assay was immunoSEQ multiplex PCR. The sample shows a few million clones, about 92% of them seen only once. Material: naive CD4+ T cells from PBMCs. Subset denoted: CD45RA+ positively selected. These receptors were collected from a man aged 18 to 35 in good health. Some clones in this sample may be carry-over from other donors' samples.

The J gene is TRBJ2-7, the V gene TRBV6-5, with 8 bases identical to TRBD1. This CDR3 comprises 14 residues. The V segment lost 0 bases and the J segment 12 bases; nucleotides outside the gene matches: 10. CDR1 and CDR2 from the germline V gene are MNHEY and SVGAGI. This CDR3 reads CASSYSGTGPQGYF. In nucleotides, the CDR3 is TGTGCCAGCAGTTACTCGGGGACAGGACCACAAGGGTACTTC.

This rearrangement joins TRBV9 to TRBJ1-2, with 9 bases aligning to TRBD1. The CDR3 runs to 12 residues. CDR1 is SGDLS, CDR2 YYNGEE, per germline. Losses at the gene ends were 5 bases for V and 6 bases for J; bases not matched to a gene: 2. In nucleotides, the CDR3 is TGTGCCAGCAGTGGACAGGGGAATGGCTACACCTTC. Translation gives CASSGQGNGYTF.

J is TRBJ1-4 and V is TRBV4-2, with 7 bases lining up with TRBD1. There are 16 residues in the CDR3. Germline CDR1 reads LGHNA; CDR2 reads YNFKEQ. Trimming removed 3 bases from V and 5 bases from J; junction bases left unmatched: 9. In nucleotides, the CDR3 is TGTGCCAGCAGCCAGGAGCCGGGACAGCAAAATGAAAAACTGTTTTTT. Translating it yields CASSQEPGQQNEKLFF.

This clone occurred once. The chain carries TRBV30 and TRBJ2-6; D unresolved. The V end was cut by 8 bases, the J end by 0 bases, with 11 bases between. Per germline, CDR1 GTSNPN and CDR2 SVGIG (reference sequence). The CDR3 runs to 14 residues. CDR3 residues: CARGELSGANVLTF. The CDR3 DNA follows: TGTGCCCGAGGTGAGCTCTCTGGGGCCAACGTCCTGACTTTC.

Turning to this clone: Other DNA sequences in the same sample also yield this CDR3. The rearrangement joins TRBV27 to TRBJ1-2; D gene ambiguous. Germline V gives CDR1 MNHEY, CDR2 SMNVEV (reference sequence). Between the trimmed V and J ends, which lost 2 bases and 5 bases, there was a span of 9 bases. The CDR3 extends over 13 amino acids. The CDR3 DNA reads TGTGCCAGCAGTTTACGGGGTTTTTATGGCTACACCTTC. Translating gives CASSLRGFYGYTF.

The V and J genes are TRBV18 and TRBJ2-1; D call uncertain. The CDR3 runs 14 residues. V lost 1 base to trimming and J lost 3 bases, with 7 bases between them. Germline CDR1 and CDR2: KGHSH and LQKENI. The DNA for the CDR3 is TGTGCCAGCTCACCACGGGAAGGCTACAATGAGCAGTTCTTC. It is translated as CASSPREGYNEQFF.

On this clone: One end of the junction fails to match germline, which may point to a read error. Other DNA sequences of this sample code for an identical CDR3. The chain links TRBV19 to TRBJ1-2; D gene unclear. Per the germline V gene, CDR1 is LNHDA and CDR2 is SQIVND (reference sequence). The CDR3 spans 14 residues. CDR3 bases: TGTGCCAGTAGTATCCAGTTCGGGGAGTATGGTTACACCTTC. Translation gives CASSIQFGEYGYTF.

This chain joins TRBV4-3 and TRBJ1-1, with 11 positions matching TRBD1. The CDR3 loop spans 18 amino acids. CDR1 is LGHNA, CDR2 YSLEER, per germline. V shed 4 bases and J 5 bases; nucleotides not matched to a gene: 15. DNA of the CDR3: TGCGCCAGCAGCCCTCTCGGACAGGGGGCGGGAGCGGGAACTGAAGCTTTCTTT. Translated, it gives CASSPLGQGAGAGTEAFF.

The chain carries TRBV15 and TRBJ1-2; D unclear. Deletions cut 3 bases from V and 8 bases from J, with 19 bases between. Germline CDR1 LNHNV, CDR2 YYDKDF (reference sequence). The CDR3 extends over 15 amino acids. CDR3 sequence reads: CATSSRVGYPEGYTF. The CDR3 DNA is TGTGCCACCAGCAGCCGCGTTGGATACCCCGAGGGCTACACCTTC.

The chain couples TRBV7-2 to TRBJ2-6, with D possibly being TRBD1 (8 bases). Germline CDR1 SGHTA, CDR2 FQGNSA. V was cut by 5 bases and J by 0 bases, with 17 bases left in between. This CDR3 contains 18 residues. The CDR3 protein is CASSPNRGGSSGANVLTF. Written as DNA, the CDR3 is TGTGCCAGCAGCCCTAACAGGGGGGGAAGCTCTGGGGCCAACGTCCTGACTTTC.

There are a few counts of this clone. V usage is TRBV2 and J usage is TRBJ1-2; D is uncertain. This CDR3 region has 10 residues. Germline V gene sequence: CDR1 SNHLY, CDR2 FYNNEI. V was cut by 6 bases and J by 4 bases, with 3 bases left in between. This CDR3 is CASRGYGYTF. The CDR3 DNA reads TGTGCCAGCAGAGGCTATGGCTACACCTTC. Based on the CDR3 plus reference TRBV2 and TRBJ1-2, the full variable domain is EPEVTQTPSHQVTQMGQEVILRCVPISNHLYFYWYRQILGQKVEFLVSFYNNEISEKSEIFDDQFSVERPDGSNFTLKIRSTKLEDSAMYFCASRGYGYTFGSGTRLTVV.

This chain joins TRBV5-6 and TRBJ1-5, with 7 bases identical to TRBD1. The CDR3 spans 16 residues. The germline V gene encodes CDR1 SGHDT and CDR2 YYEEEE. V dropped 0 bases and J dropped 2; count of bases not matched to a gene: 5. CDR3 coding DNA: TGTGCCAGCAGCTTGGTCACAGGGGACGGCAATCAGCCCCAGCATTTT. Its protein product is CASSLVTGDGNQPQHF.

V usage is TRBV18 and J usage is TRBJ1-5, with a tentative D call TRBD1 (6 bases). Germline V gene lookup returns CDR1 KGHSH and CDR2 LQKENI. The CDR3 covers 15 residues. Between the trimmed V and J ends, which lost 3 bases and 10 bases, there was a span of 19 bases. The CDR3 region has the DNA TGTGCCAGCTCACCTCAGGGGTCAGGACAACAACCCCAGCATTTT. Translating it yields CASSPQGSGQQPQHF. The whole variable domain, filled in from reference TRBV18 and TRBJ1-5, reads NAGVMQNPRHLVRRRGQEARLRCSPMKGHSHVYWYRQLPEEGLKFMVYLQKENIIDESGMPKERFSAEFPKEGPSILRIQQVVRGDSAAYFCASSPQGSGQQPQHFGDGTRLSIL.

Of note for this clone: The same CDR3 arises from other DNA sequences in this sample as well. Here the CDR3 reads CASSRTGATEAFF. The CDR3 bases are TGTGCCAGCTCACGAACAGGGGCGACTGAAGCTTTCTTT. The chain couples TRBV18 to TRBJ1-1, with TRBD1 matching over 7 bases. Germline CDR1 KGHSH, CDR2 LQKENI. J gave up 5 bases and V 4 bases, and 4 bases lay outside the gene matches. This CDR3 has 13 residues.

The chain employs TRBV6-6 and TRBJ2-2, with D perhaps TRBD2 (5 bases). Germline V gene data show CDR1 as MNHNY and CDR2 as SVGAGI (reference sequence). V gave up 6 bases and J gave up 6 bases, with 8 bases separating them. The CDR3 length is 12 residues. The CDR3 nucleotides are TGTGCCAGCAGGGGGAGTGCCGGGGAGCTGTTTTTT. It yields the protein CASRGSAGELFF.

The V and J genes are TRBV2 and TRBJ2-2, with D possibly matching TRBD1 (8 bases). The V gene's germline CDR1 is SNHLY and CDR2 FYNNEI. The CDR3 loop spans 15 amino acids. V gave up 1 base and J gave up 8 bases, with 14 bases separating them. Here the CDR3 reads CASSEEQGGRGELFF. The DNA of the CDR3 is TGTGCCAGCAGTGAAGAACAGGGGGGGAGAGGGGAGCTGTTTTTT.

The DNA of the CDR3 is TGTGCCAGCTCACCATGGGGGACAGGGATCTACGAGCAGTACTTC. Amino acids: CASSPWGTGIYEQYF. The chain employs TRBV18 and TRBJ2-7; 9 bases are shared with TRBD1. There are 15 residues in the CDR3. The germline V gene has CDR1 KGHSH and CDR2 LQKENI. With V trimmed by 2 bases and J by 3 bases, 5 bases remained unmatched.